The clone carrying this T cell receptor beta chain was counted between two and nine times. What it recognizes is unknown. The CDR3 covers 14 residues. Trimming took 5 bases from V and 10 from J, leaving 21 bases between them. Germline loops: CDR1 SGHTA, CDR2 FQGNSA. The data stem from a study of Graves' ophthalmopathy and Graves' hyperthyroidism. The authors diagnosed from clinical symptoms, serum thyroxine, TRAb, thyroid ultrasound and orbital computed tomography. The authors amplified TCR beta CDR3 regions, and they did so from RNA transcripts for repertoire sequencing. HTBI-primed RT-PCR formed the first round, and a multiplex PCR formed the second. TCRdb recomputed calls from the multiplex PCR reads with MiXCR, one row per CDR3 protein. The table shows about 740,000 distinct CDR3 sequences, with 35% to 50% occurring only once. General observations from the study: Among thyroid clonotypes expanded above 0.001 frequency, most also appeared in blood. Ophthalmopathy progression cases were predicted by the model with about 70% sensitivity and 72.22% specificity.

This chain links TRBV7-2 with TRBJ2-7, with TRBD2 as a possible D gene (6 bases). This TCR came from an adult man with Graves' ophthalmopathy. The sample comprised peripheral blood. The CDR3 loop reads CASSPQRALGPQYF. The CDR3 DNA sequence: TGTGCCAGCAGCCCTCAGCGGGCCCTTGGCCCTCAGTACTTC.